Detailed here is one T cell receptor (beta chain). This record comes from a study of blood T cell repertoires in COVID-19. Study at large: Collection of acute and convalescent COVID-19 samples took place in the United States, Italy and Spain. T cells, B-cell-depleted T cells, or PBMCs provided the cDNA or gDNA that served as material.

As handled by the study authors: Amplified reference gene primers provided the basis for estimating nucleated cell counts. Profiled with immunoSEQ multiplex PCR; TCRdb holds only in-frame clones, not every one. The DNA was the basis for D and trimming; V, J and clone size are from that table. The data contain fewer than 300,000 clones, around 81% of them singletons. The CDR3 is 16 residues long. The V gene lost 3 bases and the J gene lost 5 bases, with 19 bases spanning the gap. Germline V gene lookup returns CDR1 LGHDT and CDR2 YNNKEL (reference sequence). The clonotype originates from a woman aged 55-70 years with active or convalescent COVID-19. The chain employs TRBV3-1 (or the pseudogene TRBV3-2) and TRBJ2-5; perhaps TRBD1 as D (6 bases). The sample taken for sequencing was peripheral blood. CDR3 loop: CASSHGSGKTGETQYF. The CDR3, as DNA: TGTGCCAGCAGCCACGGCTCGGGGAAAACAGGGGAGACCCAGTACTTC.